The present T cell receptor beta chain was sequenced within a study of PD-1 blockade in classical Hodgkin lymphoma. The method was immunoSEQ multiplex PCR; TCRdb's version includes in-frame clones alone and lacks a portion of them. The sample lists 30,000 to 40,000 clones, 90% occurring once. Each patient relapsed following autologous stem cell transplantation, and prior brentuximab vedotin exposure differed. CD4+ T cells were purified from thawed PBMCs by magnetic negative selection. The sequences come from CD4+ T cells from blood, collected at baseline. The source is a human donor with classical Hodgkin lymphoma.

The CDR3: CASSLAWGGRYEQYF. CDR3 sequence (DNA): TGTGCCAGCAGCCTAGCCTGGGGTGGGCGCTACGAGCAGTACTTC. The chain is built from TRBV5-8 and TRBJ2-7, with D perhaps TRBD2 (5 bases). Trimming removed 4 bases from V and 3 bases from J, with 17 bases in between. CDR1 and CDR2 from the germline V gene are SGHTS and YDEGEE. The CDR3 runs 15 residues.